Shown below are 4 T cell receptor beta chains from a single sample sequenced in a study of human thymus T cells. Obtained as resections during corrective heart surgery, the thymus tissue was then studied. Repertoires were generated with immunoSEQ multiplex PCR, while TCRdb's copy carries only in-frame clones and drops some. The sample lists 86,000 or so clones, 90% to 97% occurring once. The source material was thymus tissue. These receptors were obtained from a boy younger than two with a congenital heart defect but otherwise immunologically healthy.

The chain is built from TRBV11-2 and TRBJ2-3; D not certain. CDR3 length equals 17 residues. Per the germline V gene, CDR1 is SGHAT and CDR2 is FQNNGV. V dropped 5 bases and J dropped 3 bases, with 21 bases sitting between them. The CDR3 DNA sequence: TGTGCCAGCAGCCCATCGGTTATGCGTGGGGTGACAGATACGCAGTATTTT. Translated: CASSPSVMRGVTDTQYF.

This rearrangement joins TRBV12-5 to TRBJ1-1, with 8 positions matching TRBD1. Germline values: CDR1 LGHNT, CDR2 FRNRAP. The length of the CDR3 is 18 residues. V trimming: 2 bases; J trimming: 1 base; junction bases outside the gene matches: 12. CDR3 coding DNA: TGTGCTAGTGGTTTGATCGGCACAGGGGGGATTGGGAACACTGAAGCTTTCTTT. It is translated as CASGLIGTGGIGNTEAFF. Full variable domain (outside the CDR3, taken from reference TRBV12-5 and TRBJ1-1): DARVTQTPRHKVTEMGQEVTMRCQPILGHNTVFWYRQTMMQGLELLAYFRNRAPLDDSGMPKDRFSAEMPDATLATLKIQPSEPRDSAVYFCASGLIGTGGIGNTEAFFGQGTRLTVV.

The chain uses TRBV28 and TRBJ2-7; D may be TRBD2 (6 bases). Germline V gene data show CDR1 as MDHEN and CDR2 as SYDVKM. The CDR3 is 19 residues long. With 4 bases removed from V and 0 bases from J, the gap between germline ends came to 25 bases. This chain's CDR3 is CASSCRGPLIAASSYEQYF. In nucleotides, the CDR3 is TGTGCCAGCAGTTGTAGGGGCCCATTAATAGCGGCAAGCTCCTACGAGCAGTACTTC. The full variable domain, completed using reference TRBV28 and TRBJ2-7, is DVKVTQSSRYLVKRTGEKVFLECVQDMDHENMFWYRQDPGLGLRLIYFSYDVKMKEKGDIPEGYSVSREKKERFSLILESASTNQTSMYLCASSCRGPLIAASSYEQYFGPGTRLTVT.

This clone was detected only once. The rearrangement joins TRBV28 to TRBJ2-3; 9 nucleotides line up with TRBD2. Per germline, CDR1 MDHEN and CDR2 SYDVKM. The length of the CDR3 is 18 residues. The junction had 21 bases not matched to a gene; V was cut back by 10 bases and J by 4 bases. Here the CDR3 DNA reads TGTGCCATACAAAACTTTTGGAGGCCTAGCGGGAAGGCAGATACGCAGTATTTT. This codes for CAIQNFWRPSGKADTQYF.